The 9 T cell receptor beta chains in this list originate from one sample, sequenced in a study of blood T cell repertoires in COVID-19. TCRdb keeps only in-frame clones here, not all; method: immunoSEQ multiplex PCR. The sample carries about 200,000 clones, over 75% recorded once. Sequencing used peripheral blood. All receptors derive from a person aged 70 to 85 with COVID-19, enrolled during active disease.

The J gene is TRBJ2-2, the V gene TRBV5-1; D is unresolved. Looked up from germline, CDR1 is SGHRS and CDR2 is YFSETQ. This CDR3 spans 15 amino acids. V lost 4 bases and J 0 bases, leaving 10 bases between the germline ends. CDR3 in amino acids: CASSPYSTNTGELFF. CDR3 DNA sequence: TGCGCCAGCAGCCCATACTCTACGAACACCGGGGAGCTGTTTTTT.

The genes are TRBV9 and TRBJ1-5; D might be TRBD1 (5 bases). The V end was cut by 1 base, the J end by 7 bases, with 15 bases between. CDR3 length equals 15 residues. Germline CDR1 is SGDLS and CDR2 is YYNGEE. CDR3 residues: CASSVLGTWDQPQHF. In nucleotides, the CDR3 is TGTGCCAGCAGCGTACTCGGGACTTGGGACCAGCCCCAGCATTTT. Filled out from reference TRBV9 and TRBJ1-5, the complete variable domain reads DSGVTQTPKHLITATGQRVTLRCSPRSGDLSVYWYQQSLDQGLQFLIQYYNGEERAKGNILERFSAQQFPDLHSELNLSSLELGDSALYFCASSVLGTWDQPQHFGDGTRLSIL.

The chain uses TRBV28 and TRBJ2-3; no reliable D call. The CDR3 spans 17 residues. Trimming took off 3 bases at V and 1 base at J, with 17 bases between the two ends. CDR1 MDHEN and CDR2 SYDVKM come from the germline V gene. The CDR3 loop reads CASSLAQVWLGTDTQYF. The DNA for the CDR3 is TGTGCCAGCAGTTTGGCCCAGGTATGGCTCGGCACAGATACGCAGTATTTT. Filled out from reference TRBV28 and TRBJ2-3, the complete variable domain reads DVKVTQSSRYLVKRTGEKVFLECVQDMDHENMFWYRQDPGLGLRLIYFSYDVKMKEKGDIPEGYSVSREKKERFSLILESASTNQTSMYLCASSLAQVWLGTDTQYFGPGTRLTVL.

The chain carries TRBV3-1 (or the pseudogene TRBV3-2) and TRBJ2-7; tentatively, D is TRBD2 (5 bases). In germline, CDR1 is LGHDT, CDR2 YNNKEL (reference sequence). Trimming stripped 3 bases from V and 5 bases from J, with 11 bases between. The CDR3 has 13 residues. This chain's CDR3 is CASSQSGNHEQYF. CDR3 coding DNA: TGTGCCAGCAGCCAGTCCGGGAACCACGAGCAGTACTTC.

The chain joins TRBV5-1 to TRBJ2-3, with TRBD2 identical over 9 bases. Trimming removed 5 bases from V and 1 base from J; junction bases left unmatched: 11. This CDR3 is built from 17 residues. In germline, CDR1 is SGHRS, CDR2 YFSETQ. The CDR3 nucleotides read TGCGCCAGCAGACGATTAATTAGCGGGGGACGCACAGATACGCAGTATTTT. Translation: CASRRLISGGRTDTQYF.

This rearrangement joins TRBV7-9 to TRBJ2-5; the D gene is possibly TRBD1 (6 bases). The CDR3 contains 15 residues. The germline V and J ends were trimmed by 1 base and 0 bases, with 9 bases remaining between them. The V gene's germline CDR1 is SEHNR and CDR2 FQNEAQ (reference sequence). The CDR3 bases are TGTGCCAGCAGCTTAGGCCGGACAGACCAAGAGACCCAGTACTTC. It specifies CASSLGRTDQETQYF.

The V gene is TRBV11-2, the J gene TRBJ2-5; 8 nucleotides agree with TRBD2. V gave up 5 bases and J gave up 7 bases; unmatched junction bases: 12. The germline gives CDR1 SGHAT, CDR2 FQNNGV. The CDR3 loop spans 15 amino acids. The CDR3 bases are TGTGCCAGCAGCCGAGTAGCGGGGAGCCGGAGGACCCAGTACTTC. Its translation: CASSRVAGSRRTQYF.

V is TRBV5-3 and J is TRBJ2-1; D ambiguous. TRBV5-3 is an ORF, and what it does is uncertain. This CDR3 has 17 residues. The V end lost 0 bases, the J end lost 2 bases, and 15 bases lay between the germline ends. The CDR3 nucleotides read TGTGCCAGAAGCTTGGCCGTCGCTTCACTCGCCTACAATGAGCAGTTCTTC. Amino acid sequence: CARSLAVASLAYNEQFF.

The CDR3 spells CASRRAGSEGGYTF. The CDR3 nucleotides read TGTGCCAGCAGGAGGGCTGGGTCGGAGGGTGGCTACACCTTC. The V and J genes are TRBV27 and TRBJ1-2; unclear D gene. Germline CDR1 MNHEY, CDR2 SMNVEV (reference sequence). Trimming removed 6 bases at V and 7 bases at J, with 18 bases between. This CDR3 contains 14 residues.